The subject of this entry is one T cell receptor beta chain. The V segment lost 4 bases and the J segment 2 bases; nucleotides outside the gene matches: 7. Germline V gene data show CDR1 as SGHRS and CDR2 as YFSETQ. The CDR3 is made up of 15 amino acids. The assay was immunoSEQ multiplex PCR, and TCRdb's table has in-frame clones only and misses some. The data contain about 15,000 clones, around 80% of them singletons. These data originate in a study of OX40 agonist ivuxolimab in advanced cancers. At the level of the study: Partial responses were achieved by three patients: one hepatocellular carcinoma, two cutaneous melanoma.

The TCR originated in an adult with an advanced solid tumor such as melanoma, head and neck, liver or kidney cancer. The sample was CD4+ or CD8+ T cells sorted from blood, taken in a trial of the OX40 agonist ivuxolimab. V and J are TRBV5-1 and TRBJ2-7; 9 nucleotides line up with TRBD2. The CDR3 region is CASSSLAGAAYEQYF. DNA for the CDR3: TGCGCCAGCAGCAGCTTAGCGGGGGCCGCCTACGAGCAGTACTTC.